This T cell receptor beta chain was captured by sequencing in a study of control samples from healthy donors and cancer patients. This CDR3 region has 13 residues. V lost 3 bases and J lost 5, with 10 bases in between. Germline V gene sequence: CDR1 MNHNS, CDR2 SASEGT. TCRdb keeps only in-frame clones here, not all; method: immunoSEQ multiplex PCR. This table has tens of thousands of clones, 95% to 97% appearing once. The sequence was obtained from a woman younger than 45 in good health. Sequences were obtained from blood. This sequence joins TRBV6-1 and TRBJ1-1, with a tentative D call TRBD1 (6 bases). CDR3 nucleotide sequence: TGTGCCAGCAGTGATTACAGGGAGACTGAAGCTTTCTTT. Protein sequence: CASSDYRETEAFF.